This TCR beta chain was retrieved from a study of shared clonotypes between healthy human individuals. In the sorted-subset replicate PCRs, 150 to 250 ng DNA, around 32,000 T cell genomes, was used. Some clones are missing from TCRdb's copy, which holds only in-frame ones; the method was immunoSEQ multiplex PCR. Seen here are 550,000 to 700,000 clones, 55% to 85% observed once, and the top ten hold 1.5% to 2%. Trimming removed 0 bases from V and 2 bases from J, with 8 bases in between. The CDR3 loop spans 14 amino acids. Germline V gives CDR1 SGDLS, CDR2 YYNGEE. Specimen: memory CD4+ T cells sorted from blood. Subset given: CD45RA-negative fraction. This TCR derives from a woman in her 30s in good health. The chain joins TRBV9 to TRBJ2-5; D is unclear. In DNA, the CDR3 is TGTGCCAGCAGCGTAGGTAGTGGACAAGAGACCCAGTACTTC. It codes for CASSVGSGQETQYF.